Below, one T cell receptor beta chain is given with its context. Clones were sequenced by immunoSEQ multiplex PCR, and TCRdb holds only the in-frame ones, with some missing. The sample carries hundreds of thousands of clones, approximately 80% recorded once. The CDR3 runs to 13 residues. The ends were cut back, 5 bases at V and 7 bases at J, with 15 bases in the middle. Germline assignment: CDR1 SEHNR and CDR2 FQNEAQ (reference sequence). The sample belongs to a study of shared T cell receptors in the human thymus. A further study also used this sample, focusing on human thymus T cells. That work states: Having corrective surgery for congenital heart defects, healthy Finnish infants were the ones who donated. In corrective heart surgery, resections were taken, and these provided the thymus tissue. In unrelated individuals, thymic repertoires overlapped highly, according to related research.

This TCR was recovered from a boy under two years old with a congenital heart defect. Sequencing input: thymocytes. V usage is TRBV7-9 and J usage is TRBJ2-7; weak D call: TRBD2 (6 bases). This chain's CDR3 is CASSPGLHCEQYF. The DNA of the CDR3 is TGTGCCAGCAGCCCGGGACTCCACTGTGAGCAGTACTTC.